The rows below give T cell receptor beta chains drawn from one sample of a study of chemoradiotherapy in HPV16-positive cancers. This table comes from immunoSEQ multiplex PCR, and its TCRdb copy is limited to in-frame clones, with some not included. The sample contains some 11,000 clones, nearly 90% of which appear only once. Sampling was conducted from a patient who underwent chemoradiotherapy. The receptor source for this set is a human donor with HPV-associated anogenital cancer. Both conserved end residues are part of each CDR3. The D gene is left open where the match is weak. Some rows have no size entry. The others give once, few or many, or a class for an expanded clone.

clone_size	v_call	j_call	d_call	cdr3_aa	cdr3_nt
-	TRBV21-1	TRBJ2-1	-	CASSNRGPYNEQFF	TGTGCCAGCAGCAATAGGGGACCATACAATGAGCAGTTCTTC
-	TRBV11-3	TRBJ1-4	-	CASSPRGERREKLFF	TGTGCCAGCAGCCCCCGCGGCGAAAGGCGTGAAAAACTGTTTTTT
-	TRBV19	TRBJ1-5	-	CASSPGTANGPQHF	TGTGCCAGTAGCCCCGGGACCGCAAATGGGCCCCAGCATTTT
-	TRBV9	TRBJ2-1	TRBD2	CASSARLARVEQFF	TGTGCCAGCAGCGCCCGACTAGCGAGGGTGGAGCAGTTCTTC
-	TRBV27	TRBJ1-5	-	CASSLGWGNQPQHF	TGTGCCAGCAGTTTAGGTTGGGGGAATCAGCCCCAGCATTTT
-	TRBV7-8	TRBJ2-7	-	CASSFGVSYEQYF	TGTGCCAGCAGTTTCGGGGTCTCCTACGAGCAGTACTTC
-	TRBV2	TRBJ2-7	TRBD1	CASRRRQGRSYEQYF	TGTGCCAGCAGGAGACGACAGGGTCGCTCCTACGAGCAGTACTTC
-	TRBV21-1	TRBJ2-3	-	CASSVDRGSTDTQYF	TGTGCCAGCAGCGTCGACAGGGGAAGCACAGATACGCAGTATTTT
-	TRBV2	TRBJ2-7	-	CASSEWVGKGYEQYF	TGTGCCAGCAGTGAATGGGTGGGAAAGGGGTACGAGCAGTACTTC
-	TRBV30	TRBJ1-2	TRBD1	CAWTRTGFGYTF	TGTGCCTGGACTCGGACAGGGTTTGGCTACACCTTC
-	TRBV19	TRBJ1-2	-	CASSIRTMGGYTF	TGTGCCAGTAGTATTAGAACAATGGGGGGCTACACCTTC
-	TRBV5-1	TRBJ1-1	TRBD1	CASSIKPGGVNTEAFF	TGCGCCAGCAGCATAAAACCAGGGGGGGTGAACACTGAAGCTTTCTTT
-	TRBV7-8	TRBJ2-7	-	CASSYWVEGLGYEQYF	TGTGCCAGCAGCTACTGGGTTGAGGGCCTGGGATACGAGCAGTACTTC
-	TRBV11-3	TRBJ1-6	-	CASSLHPDLGSPLHF	TGTGCCAGCAGCCTCCACCCAGACCTGGGTTCACCCCTCCACTTT
once	TRBV2	TRBJ2-3	TRBD2	CASRWTSGVDTQYF	TGTGCCAGCAGGTGGACTAGCGGAGTAGATACGCAGTATTTT
-	TRBV11-2	TRBJ1-2	-	CASSSGQSNGGYTF	TGTGCCAGCAGCTCAGGACAGTCTAATGGTGGCTACACCTTC
-	TRBV14	TRBJ2-2	-	CASSLIGSVGELFF	TGTGCCAGCAGCCTAATAGGGAGTGTCGGGGAGCTGTTTTTT
-	TRBV27	TRBJ2-7	TRBD2	CASSGFAGLSYEQYF	TGTGCCAGCAGTGGATTCGCGGGACTATCCTACGAGCAGTACTTC
-	TRBV6-1	TRBJ1-2	TRBD1	CASTPGGYGYTF	TGTGCCAGCACCCCAGGGGGCTATGGCTACACCTTC
-	TRBV4-1	TRBJ1-1	-	CASSHSQVGAGRSTEAFF	TGCGCCAGCAGCCATTCCCAAGTTGGGGCAGGGCGAAGTACTGAAGCTTTCTTT
-	TRBV2	TRBJ1-3	-	CASTGQGPRNTIYF	TGTGCCAGCACCGGGCAGGGCCCTAGAAACACCATATATTTT
-	TRBV5-1	TRBJ2-2	TRBD2	CASSLLGLAGADTGELFF	TGCGCCAGCAGCTTGTTGGGACTAGCGGGAGCGGACACCGGGGAGCTGTTTTTT
few	TRBV9	TRBJ2-1	-	CASSVASKGGEQFF	TGTGCCAGCAGCGTAGCTAGCAAGGGCGGGGAGCAGTTCTTC
-	TRBV11-3	TRBJ2-7	-	CASSLDRDPTF	TGTGCCAGCAGCTTAGATCGGGACCCAACTTTC
-	TRBV5-1	TRBJ2-3	TRBD2	CASSSKREGRGDTQYF	TGCGCCAGCAGCTCGAAGCGGGAGGGTCGTGGGGATACGCAGTATTTT
-	TRBV20-1	TRBJ1-3	-	CSARRFETIYF	TGCAGTGCTAGAAGGTTTGAGACCATATATTTT
-	TRBV2	TRBJ1-2	-	CASRPGPNYGYTF	TGTGCCAGCAGGCCCGGACCGAACTATGGCTACACCTTC
-	TRBV25-1	TRBJ2-7	TRBD2	CASSPRTSGRAYEQYF	TGTGCCAGCAGCCCGAGGACTAGCGGGAGGGCCTACGAGCAGTACTTC
-	TRBV19	TRBJ2-4	TRBD2	CASRRGEYPGNIQYF	TGTGCCAGTCGTCGGGGGGAGTATCCTGGAAACATTCAGTACTTC
few	TRBV7-2	TRBJ2-7	TRBD1	CASSLGTGGFEQYF	TGTGCCAGCAGCTTGGGGACAGGGGGCTTCGAGCAGTACTTC
-	TRBV19	TRBJ2-5	-	CASSTSFDRRETQYF	TGTGCCAGTAGTACCTCATTCGACAGACGAGAGACCCAGTACTTC
-	TRBV10-3	TRBJ1-2	TRBD1	CAIGRGNGYTF	TGTGCCATCGGCAGGGGGAACGGCTACACCTTC
-	TRBV29-1	TRBJ1-2	-	CSVGRANYGYTF	TGCAGCGTTGGCAGAGCTAACTATGGCTACACCTTC
-	TRBV6-1	TRBJ2-5	TRBD2	CASRLTSGGRETQYF	TGTGCCAGCAGACTGACTAGCGGGGGCCGAGAGACCCAGTACTTC
-	TRBV25-1	TRBJ1-2	TRBD1	CASTSPGQGLGGYTF	TGTGCCAGCACCTCACCGGGACAGGGACTAGGTGGCTACACCTTC
-	TRBV19	TRBJ1-1	-	CASSIDISGREGLNTEAFF	TGTGCCAGTAGTATAGATATTTCGGGGCGGGAGGGACTGAACACTGAAGCTTTCTTT
-	TRBV19	TRBJ2-6	TRBD1	CASSPPGTAVSGANVLTF	TGTGCCAGTAGCCCCCCCGGGACAGCCGTCTCTGGGGCCAACGTCCTGACTTTC
-	TRBV5-1	TRBJ2-1	-	CASSMDWGGFEQFF	TGCGCCAGCAGCATGGACTGGGGCGGTTTTGAGCAGTTCTTC
-	TRBV30	TRBJ1-1	-	CAWKPDRRTEAFF	TGTGCCTGGAAGCCCGACAGGAGGACTGAAGCTTTCTTT
-	TRBV5-1	TRBJ2-3	-	CASSFIGSSTDTQYF	TGCGCCAGCAGCTTTATCGGGAGTAGCACAGATACGCAGTATTTT
-	TRBV5-6	TRBJ1-1	-	CASSRGDFMNTEAFF	TGTGCCAGCAGCCGGGGGGACTTTATGAACACTGAAGCTTTCTTT
once	TRBV5-8	TRBJ2-7	TRBD2	CASSLASLAGGGEQYF	TGTGCCAGCAGCTTGGCCTCGCTAGCGGGAGGTGGCGAGCAGTACTTC
-	TRBV5-6	TRBJ1-2	-	CASNTGGAGVNYGYTF	TGTGCCAGCAACACCGGCGGGGCCGGAGTTAACTATGGCTACACCTTC
once	TRBV5-1	TRBJ1-2	-	CASSHRNGGYTF	TGCGCCAGCAGCCATCGGAACGGTGGCTACACCTTC
once	TRBV10-3	TRBJ2-2	-	CAISTEGPNTGELFF	TGTGCCATCAGCACCGAGGGCCCGAACACCGGGGAGCTGTTTTTT
-	TRBV5-1	TRBJ2-5	-	CASSPRLGVETQYF	TGCGCCAGCAGCCCACGTTTGGGGGTGGAGACCCAGTACTTC
-	TRBV14	TRBJ2-5	TRBD2	CASSQGRLAGGSETQYF	TGTGCCAGCAGCCAAGGGAGACTAGCGGGAGGGTCGGAGACCCAGTACTTC
-	TRBV6-5	TRBJ2-3	-	CASSYYPPDGDTQYF	TGTGCCAGCAGTTACTACCCGCCTGACGGAGATACGCAGTATTTT
-	TRBV25-1	TRBJ1-6	-	CASSPGSYNSPLHF	TGTGCCAGCAGTCCAGGCTCCTATAATTCACCCCTCCACTTT
-	TRBV11-1	TRBJ2-7	TRBD2	CASSLTSGSRVEQYF	TGTGCCAGCAGCTTGACTAGCGGGAGTCGGGTCGAGCAGTACTTC
-	TRBV19	TRBJ2-1	TRBD2	CASSKGLAGVSFNEQFF	TGTGCCAGTAGTAAGGGCCTAGCGGGAGTGTCGTTCAATGAGCAGTTCTTC
once	TRBV10-1	TRBJ1-1	-	CASSEGGRLNTEAFF	TGCGCCAGCAGTGAGGGGGGACGGTTGAACACTGAAGCTTTCTTT
-	TRBV19	TRBJ2-7	TRBD2	CATALAAHTYEQYF	TGTGCCACCGCGCTAGCGGCCCATACCTACGAGCAGTACTTC
-	TRBV5-4	TRBJ1-4	-	CASSQAGWEKLFF	TGTGCCAGCAGCCAAGCAGGGTGGGAAAAACTGTTTTTT